The 12 T cell receptor beta chains below all came from one sample that was sequenced in a study of CD8 T cells in ankylosing spondylitis. TCRdb recomputed calls from the 5' RACE reads with MiXCR, one row per CDR3 protein. The sample yields 390,000 or so distinct CDR3 sequences, approximately 20% seen once. Their recognized antigens are unknown. General study findings and limits: There was a TCR beta motif, made of 7 or 8 highly homologous variants, that appeared characteristic of ankylosing spondylitis blood.

The sample taken for sequencing was blood, either unsorted or a sorted T cell fraction (not recorded which). These TCRs come from a male donor with ankylosing spondylitis.

The chain couples TRBV27 to TRBJ2-1; D is perhaps TRBD2 (6 bases). Germline lookup yields CDR1 MNHEY and CDR2 SMNVEV (reference sequence). V shed 7 bases and J shed 12 bases, with 31 bases lying between them. The CDR3 covers 17 residues. The DNA for the CDR3 is TGTGCCAGCAATACAGGCCCCCATCGGGGGTCCCCCGGAGTGCAGTTCTTC. Its protein is CASNTGPHRGSPGVQFF.

The chain joins TRBV24-1 to TRBJ2-1; 14 bases are a match to TRBD2. The ends lost 4 bases at V and 15 bases at J; junction bases unmatched: 7. The germline V gene has CDR1 KGHDR and CDR2 SFDVKD. This CDR3 has 14 amino acids. The CDR3 DNA follows: TGTGCCACCAGTGACTCGGGACTAGCGGGAGCGACGTTCTTC. Its translation: CATSDSGLAGATFF.

The rearrangement uses TRBV20-1 and TRBJ1-5, with a possible D match to TRBD1 (5 bases). Looked up from germline, CDR1 is DFQATT and CDR2 is SNEGSKA (reference sequence). The CDR3 spans 16 residues. Trimming took 5 bases from V and 0 from J, leaving 17 bases between them. The CDR3 DNA reads TGCAGTGCTCCAACCCCGGGGGACCCTAGCAATCAGCCCCAGCATTTT. Its protein product is CSAPTPGDPSNQPQHF.

This chain links TRBV27 with TRBJ2-7, with D maybe TRBD1 (5 bases). CDR3 length equals 16 residues. V dropped 4 bases and J dropped 0 bases, with 16 bases sitting between them. Germline-derived CDR1 and CDR2 are MNHEY and SMNVEV (reference sequence). The CDR3 nucleotides are TGTGCCAGCAGTTCAATTCTAGGGGAAAGCTCCTACGAGCAGTACTTC. Its protein product is CASSSILGESSYEQYF.

In this sample, this clonotype turned up once. This CDR3 is CASSGPGRRPEAFF. In DNA, the CDR3 is TGTGCCAGCAGTGGGCCGGGGAGACGGCCTGAAGCTTTCTTT. The chain combines TRBV25-1 with TRBJ1-1, with no clear D. The V and J ends lost 4 bases and 6 bases respectively, with 15 bases between them. CDR1 and CDR2 (germline): MGHDK, SYGVNS. This CDR3 contains 14 residues.

V gene TRBV5-1 combines with J gene TRBJ1-6; 9 bases align to TRBD1. Germline V lookup: CDR1 SGHRS, CDR2 YFSETQ. The CDR3 extends over 15 amino acids. Trimming at V came to 0 bases and at J to 9 bases, leaving 4 bases not matched to a gene. For the CDR3, the DNA is TGCGCCAGCAGCTTGGGGGGACAGGGTCGTTCACCCCTCCACTTT. Protein sequence: CASSLGGQGRSPLHF.

This clonotype showed up just a few times. This chain connects TRBV20-1 to TRBJ2-3; 13 nucleotides match TRBD2. Germline CDR1 is DFQATT and CDR2 is SNEGSKA (reference sequence). V dropped 5 bases and J dropped 4; count of bases not matched to a gene: 3. The CDR3 sequence is 14 residues long. For the CDR3, the DNA is TGCAGTGCTGGGACTAGCGGGGCGTCAGATACGCAGTATTTT. It encodes CSAGTSGASDTQYF.

This clonotype was recorded many times. The J gene is TRBJ2-3, the V gene TRBV13; TRBD2 matches at 12 bases. Trimming cost V 5 bases and J 4 bases; bases outside gene matches: 7. The germline CDR1 and CDR2 sequences are PRHDT and FYEKMQ (reference sequence). The CDR3 covers 16 residues. The CDR3 nucleotides are TGTGCCAGCAGCACCGGACTAGCGGGACTGGCAGATACGCAGTATTTT. Translated: CASSTGLAGLADTQYF.

This chain links TRBV2 with TRBJ2-7; TRBD2 matches 10 bases. Germline CDR1 reads SNHLY; CDR2 reads FYNNEI. This CDR3 is 15 amino acids long. Trimming removed 1 base from V and 2 bases from J; junction bases left unmatched: 2. For the CDR3, the DNA is TGTGCCAGCAGTGAAGTAGGACTAGCGGCCTACGAGCAGTACTTC. Its translation: CASSEVGLAAYEQYF.

A few counts support this clonotype. The chain employs TRBV2 and TRBJ1-1; a weak D match, TRBD1 (5 bases). Germline assignment: CDR1 SNHLY and CDR2 FYNNEI. This CDR3 contains 13 residues. The V end lost 8 bases, the J end lost 4 bases, and 14 bases lay between the germline ends. The CDR3 region has the DNA TGTGCCAGCCACGCAGAGGGGCGCACTGAAGCTTTCTTT. Its translation: CASHAEGRTEAFF. Filled out from reference TRBV2 and TRBJ1-1, the complete variable domain reads EPEVTQTPSHQVTQMGQEVILRCVPISNHLYFYWYRQILGQKVEFLVSFYNNEISEKSEIFDDQFSVERPDGSNFTLKIRSTKLEDSAMYFCASHAEGRTEAFFGQGTRLTVV.

The V and J genes are TRBV7-2 and TRBJ2-5, with 8 nucleotides matching TRBD2. CDR1 is SGHTA, CDR2 FQGNSA, per germline. The CDR3 has 15 amino acids. J lost 5 bases, V lost 3 bases, and 8 bases had no gene match. This CDR3 reads CASSLATRGGETQYF. For the CDR3, the DNA is TGTGCCAGCAGCTTGGCTACGCGCGGGGGGGAGACCCAGTACTTC.

This chain connects TRBV7-2 to TRBJ2-7, with D unclear. V lost 5 bases to trimming and J lost 6 bases, with 20 bases between them. CDR1 and CDR2 (germline): SGHTA, FQGNSA. The CDR3 contains 15 residues. In DNA form, the CDR3 reads TGTGCCAGCAGCGTAGGACCGGTCCCGGTCCGCGAGCAGTACTTC. Its translation is CASSVGPVPVREQYF.